These 29 T cell receptor beta chains share one sample of origin, sequenced in a study. TCRdb re-called the RT-PCR reads through MiXCR, storing one row per CDR3 protein. The sample records 650,000 to 800,000 distinct CDR3 sequences, approximately 15% being singletons. Material: memory CD4+ T cells from blood. These receptors were taken from a female donor in good health, serving as a healthy control.

This clonotype was recorded a few times. The V call is TRBV12-3 or TRBV12-4, the J call TRBJ1-6; 8 nucleotides align to TRBD1. This CDR3 is 14 amino acids long. V lost 2 bases and J lost 9; bases outside the gene matches: 3. In nucleotides, the CDR3 is TGTGCCAGCAGTTTACAGGGGGCGATTTCACCCCTCCACTTT. Translation: CASSLQGAISPLHF.

This clonotype appeared a few times. The rearrangement uses TRBV6-2 or TRBV6-3 and TRBJ1-6, with TRBD1 as a possible D gene (5 bases). V lost 5 bases and J 9 bases, leaving 17 bases between the germline ends. CDR1 is MNHEY, CDR2 SVGEGT, per germline. The CDR3 contains 15 residues. The CDR3 loop reads CASSLGRDRSSPLHF. For the CDR3, the DNA is TGTGCCAGCAGTCTGGGACGTGACAGAAGTTCACCCCTCCACTTT.

This clonotype was detected ten times or more. The chain couples TRBV7-3 to TRBJ2-7; no clear D gene. CDR3 length: 12 residues. The V end was cut by 7 bases, the J end by 0 bases, with 7 bases between. The V gene's germline CDR1 is SGHTA and CDR2 FQGTGA. The CDR3 reads CASNRSSYEQYF. DNA of the CDR3: TGTGCCAGCAATCGCAGCTCCTACGAGCAGTACTTC.

This rearrangement joins TRBV29-1 to TRBJ2-5; no clear D gene. There are 15 residues in the CDR3. The ends were cut back, 5 bases at V and 1 base at J, with 17 bases in the middle. CDR1 and CDR2 from the germline V gene are SQVTM and ANQGSEA. This CDR3 is CSVRKDISPQETQYF. CDR3 coding DNA: TGCAGCGTTCGGAAAGACATTTCCCCCCAAGAGACCCAGTACTTC.

The chain joins TRBV15 to TRBJ1-2; TRBD1 matches 10 bases. This CDR3 contains 14 residues. Trimming removed 1 base from V and 5 bases from J; junction bases left unmatched: 1. Germline V gene lookup returns CDR1 LNHNV and CDR2 YYDKDF (reference sequence). The chain's CDR3 is CATSRGGQGYGYTF. The CDR3 DNA is TGTGCCACCAGCAGAGGGGGACAGGGGTATGGCTACACCTTC.

This clonotype has at least ten counts. The CDR3 sequence is CASSDRQGNTGELFF. The CDR3, as DNA: TGCGCCAGCAGCGATCGACAGGGGAACACCGGGGAGCTGTTTTTT. The J gene is TRBJ2-2, the V gene TRBV4-3, with 7 bases that match TRBD1. Trimming at V came to 5 bases and at J to 1 base, leaving 4 bases not matched to a gene. CDR1 and CDR2 (germline): LGHNA, YSLEER. The CDR3 consists of 15 residues.

The rearrangement links TRBV10-2 to TRBJ2-2; 12 positions agree with TRBD2. The junction had 4 bases not matched to a gene; V was cut back by 2 bases and J by 3 bases. The CDR3 covers 17 residues. Germline V gene lookup returns CDR1 WSHSY and CDR2 SAAADI. The CDR3 nucleotides are TGCGCCAGCAGTGAGCCGAGACTAGCGGGAGACACCGGGGAGCTGTTTTTT. Translation gives CASSEPRLAGDTGELFF.

V is TRBV6-1 and J is TRBJ1-4; D is possibly TRBD1 (5 bases). There are 13 residues in the CDR3. Germline V gene sequence: CDR1 MNHNS, CDR2 SASEGT. The V and J ends lost 7 bases and 7 bases respectively, with 13 bases between them. CDR3 residues: CASTGRSFEKLFF. CDR3 nucleotides: TGTGCCAGCACGGGACGGTCTTTTGAAAAACTGTTTTTT.

This clonotype was seen repeatedly, ten times or more. V gene TRBV20-1 combines with J gene TRBJ2-7; TRBD1 agrees at 9 bases. V trimming: 6 bases; J trimming: 6 bases; junction bases outside the gene matches: 9. The CDR3 covers 13 residues. Germline V gives CDR1 DFQATT, CDR2 SNEGSKA (reference sequence). CDR3 protein: CSAEDRGRLEQYF. In DNA form, the CDR3 reads TGCAGTGCCGAGGACAGGGGCCGACTCGAGCAGTACTTC.

This clonotype occurred many times. The J gene is TRBJ1-6, the V gene TRBV20-1, with 9 bases identical to TRBD1. The CDR3 loop spans 13 amino acids. Germline trimming cut 6 bases from V and 10 bases from J; bases unmatched to any gene: 7. Germline V gives CDR1 DFQATT, CDR2 SNEGSKA (reference sequence). CDR3 residues: CSAERTGESPLHF. The CDR3 DNA follows: TGCAGTGCAGAGAGGACAGGGGAATCACCCCTCCACTTT.

This clonotype was detected only a few times. CDR3 DNA sequence: TGTGCCAGCAGACTAGGGTGGGACAACTACGAGCAGTACTTC. The encoded protein is CASRLGWDNYEQYF. The chain couples TRBV12-3 or TRBV12-4 to TRBJ2-7; weak D call: TRBD1 (6 bases). The length of the CDR3 is 14 residues. Between the trimmed V and J ends, which lost 6 bases and 3 bases, there was a span of 15 bases.

The chain carries TRBV10-2 and TRBJ1-4, with D possibly TRBD1 on 6 matching bases. V was cut by 4 bases and J by 5 bases, with 11 bases left in between. Germline lookup yields CDR1 WSHSY and CDR2 SAAADI. The CDR3 consists of 14 residues. The CDR3 region has the DNA TGCGCCAGCAGTGTTACAGGGAAAAATGAAAAACTGTTTTTT. Translated: CASSVTGKNEKLFF.

This clonotype showed up just a few times. V usage is TRBV20-1 and J usage is TRBJ2-7; TRBD2 agrees at 9 bases. Germline V CDR1 and CDR2: DFQATT, SNEGSKA (reference sequence). This CDR3 is 14 amino acids long. V gave up 4 bases and J gave up 7 bases; unmatched junction bases: 11. The CDR3 DNA reads as TGCAGTGCTATCCACGGCGGGAGGGCCGGGGAGCAGTACTTC. Translated, it gives CSAIHGGRAGEQYF.

This clonotype was seen only a few times. This chain joins TRBV6-5 and TRBJ1-5, with no clear D. The CDR3 consists of 15 residues. Trimming removed 3 bases from V and 2 bases from J, with 11 bases in between. Germline CDR1 MNHEY, CDR2 SVGAGI. CDR3 protein: CASSYGRRGNQPQHF. The CDR3 DNA reads TGTGCCAGCAGTTATGGAAGGAGGGGCAATCAGCCCCAGCATTTT.

The sample holds a few counts of this clonotype. This chain links TRBV24-1 with TRBJ2-5; D gene unclear. V lost 2 bases and J lost 5, with 11 bases in between. CDR1 and CDR2 (germline): KGHDR, SFDVKD. The CDR3 loop spans 14 amino acids. CDR3 protein: CATSDSDLRETQYF. The CDR3 DNA reads TGTGCCACCAGTGATTCCGACCTGCGGGAGACCCAGTACTTC.

This clonotype has only a few counts. This chain connects TRBV20-1 to TRBJ2-7, with TRBD2 as a possible D gene (7 bases). Trimming shortened V by 6 bases and J by 7 bases, and 19 bases separated the two germline ends. This CDR3 spans 13 amino acids. Germline CDR1 is DFQATT and CDR2 is SNEGSKA (reference sequence). Here the CDR3 reads CSASARGAREQYF. The DNA for the CDR3 is TGCAGTGCCAGTGCCCGGGGGGCTAGAGAGCAGTACTTC.

This clonotype was picked up a small number of times. The chain uses TRBV4-3 and TRBJ2-2; tentatively, D is TRBD1 (6 bases). Germline loops: CDR1 LGHNA, CDR2 YSLEER. Trimming pared 2 bases from V and 3 bases from J, leaving 13 bases between. The CDR3 is 16 residues long. The CDR3 sequence: CASSQRQVVDTGELFF. As DNA, the CDR3 is TGCGCCAGCAGCCAACGACAGGTTGTAGACACCGGGGAGCTGTTTTTT.

The sample holds a few counts of this clonotype. This chain connects TRBV2 to TRBJ2-2; TRBD1 is a possible D gene (5 bases). V lost 7 bases and J 5 bases, leaving 14 bases between the germline ends. CDR3 length: 14 amino acids. Germline CDR1 and CDR2: SNHLY and FYNNEI. CDR3 protein: CASNVDSSTGELFF. The CDR3 region has the DNA TGTGCCAGCAACGTTGACAGTTCGACCGGGGAGCTGTTTTTT.

A few counts support this clonotype. This chain connects TRBV5-1 to TRBJ2-3; 8 bases line up with TRBD2. V lost 0 bases to trimming and J lost 4 bases; unmatched junction nucleotides: 7. The germline V gene encodes CDR1 SGHRS and CDR2 YFSETQ. The CDR3 extends over 16 amino acids. The CDR3 nucleotides read TGCGCCAGCAGCTTGGAGGGTAGCGGGATGGCAGATACGCAGTATTTT. Its protein product is CASSLEGSGMADTQYF.

This clonotype showed up many times. This chain connects TRBV20-1 to TRBJ2-5; D gene ambiguous. CDR3 length: 14 residues. Between the trimmed V and J ends, which lost 0 bases and 0 bases, there was a span of 8 bases. Germline CDR1 and CDR2: DFQATT and SNEGSKA (reference sequence). Here the CDR3 DNA reads TGCAGTGCTAGAGATCTGCGAAACCAAGAGACCCAGTACTTC. It specifies CSARDLRNQETQYF.

This clonotype was recorded at least ten times. The chain is built from TRBV6-5 and TRBJ1-4; D possibly corresponds to TRBD1 (5 bases). This CDR3 contains 14 residues. V lost 2 bases and J lost 4, with 8 bases in between. Per the germline V gene, CDR1 is MNHEY and CDR2 is SVGAGI. The CDR3 nucleotides are TGTGCCAGCAGTTACGGTGGGGGTAATGAAAAACTGTTTTTT. Its protein is CASSYGGGNEKLFF.

This clonotype was counted between two and nine times. The CDR3 sequence: CASSLGGTATEDTQYF. The CDR3 DNA sequence: TGCGCCAGCAGCTTGGGGGGGACAGCTACAGAAGATACGCAGTATTTT. This sequence joins TRBV5-1 and TRBJ2-3, with TRBD1 matching 7 bases. The germline V gene has CDR1 SGHRS and CDR2 YFSETQ. With V trimmed by 0 bases and J by 5 bases, 9 bases remained unmatched. CDR3 size: 16 residues.

The sample holds many counts of this clonotype. The genes are TRBV20-1 and TRBJ1-6; possibly TRBD1 for D (6 bases). Trimming removed 0 bases from V and 4 bases from J, with 13 bases in between. This CDR3 contains 16 residues. Germline loops: CDR1 DFQATT, CDR2 SNEGSKA (reference sequence). Written as DNA, the CDR3 is TGCAGTGCTAGAGACCCCCTACAGGGATATAATTCACCCCTCCACTTT. Translation: CSARDPLQGYNSPLHF.

This clonotype has just a few counts. The chain uses TRBV4-2 and TRBJ1-2; no reliable D call. In germline, CDR1 is LGHNA, CDR2 YNFKEQ. The V end was cut by 2 bases, the J end by 3 bases, with 13 bases between. The CDR3 contains 15 residues. This chain's CDR3 is CASSQTSNSHYGYTF. In DNA, the CDR3 is TGTGCCAGCAGCCAAACTAGTAACAGCCACTATGGCTACACCTTC.

This clonotype was observed a few times. This chain joins TRBV20-1 and TRBJ2-6; D not certain. The CDR3 runs 16 residues. Germline CDR1 is DFQATT and CDR2 is SNEGSKA (reference sequence). V lost 0 bases and J lost 0, with 9 bases in between. The CDR3 DNA follows: TGCAGTGCTAGAGATCACCAGAACTCTGGGGCCAACGTCCTGACTTTC. It specifies CSARDHQNSGANVLTF.

This clonotype was seen a handful of times. The chain employs TRBV6-5 and TRBJ1-6; D gene ambiguous. The CDR3 is 15 amino acids. The germline V gene has CDR1 MNHEY and CDR2 SVGAGI. Trimming removed 6 bases at V and 5 bases at J, with 14 bases between. CDR3 protein: CASSRRLEHNSPLHF. The CDR3 DNA follows: TGTGCCAGCAGCCGCCGACTAGAGCATAATTCACCCCTCCACTTT.

Ten or more counts support this clonotype. The rearrangement uses TRBV29-1 and TRBJ1-3; possibly TRBD1 for D (5 bases). V was clipped by 2 bases and J by 0 bases, with 8 bases between them. The CDR3 consists of 14 residues. Germline lookup yields CDR1 SQVTM and CDR2 ANQGSEA. The DNA for the CDR3 is TGCAGCGTTGAAAAGACAGCCTCTGGAAACACCATATATTTT. It codes for CSVEKTASGNTIYF.

The chain couples TRBV12-3 or TRBV12-4 to TRBJ1-6, with no clear D. Trimming removed 1 base from V and 8 bases from J, with 15 bases in between. This CDR3 has 16 residues. The CDR3 protein is CASSLDVARFDSPLHF. DNA for the CDR3: TGTGCCAGCAGTTTAGATGTGGCTAGGTTCGATTCACCCCTCCACTTT.

This clonotype was seen at least ten times. The chain links TRBV15 to TRBJ2-7, with 10 bases identical to TRBD1. CDR3 length: 15 residues. The germline gives CDR1 LNHNV, CDR2 YYDKDF (reference sequence). Unmatched junction bases numbered 6, after V lost 3 bases and J lost 4 bases. Written as DNA, the CDR3 is TGTGCCACCAGCAGGAGGACAGGGGGTTCTTACGAGCAGTACTTC. Protein: CATSRRTGGSYEQYF.